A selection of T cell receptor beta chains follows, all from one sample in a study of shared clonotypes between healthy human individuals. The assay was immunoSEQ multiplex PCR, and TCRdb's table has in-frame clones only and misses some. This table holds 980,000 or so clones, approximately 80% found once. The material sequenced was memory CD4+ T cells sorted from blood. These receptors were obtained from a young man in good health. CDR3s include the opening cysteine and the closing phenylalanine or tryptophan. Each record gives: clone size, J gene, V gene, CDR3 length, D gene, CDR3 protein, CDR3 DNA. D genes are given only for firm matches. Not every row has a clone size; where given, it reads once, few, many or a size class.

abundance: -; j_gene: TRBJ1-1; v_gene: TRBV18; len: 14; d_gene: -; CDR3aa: CASSAAGGNTEAFF; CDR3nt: TGTGCCAGCTCGGCAGCGGGGGGGAACACTGAAGCTTTCTTT
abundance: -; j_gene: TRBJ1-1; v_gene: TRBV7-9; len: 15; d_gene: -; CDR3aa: CASSLAGGLGTEAFF; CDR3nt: TGTGCCAGCAGCTTAGCCGGGGGTTTGGGGACTGAAGCTTTCTTT
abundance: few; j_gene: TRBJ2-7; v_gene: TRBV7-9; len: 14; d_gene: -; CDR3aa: CASSLEGSQYEQYF; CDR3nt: TGTGCCAGCAGCTTAGAAGGGTCGCAATACGAGCAGTACTTC
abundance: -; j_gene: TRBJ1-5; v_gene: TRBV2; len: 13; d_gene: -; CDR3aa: CASSSRGLEPQHF; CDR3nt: TGTGCCAGCAGCTCGCGGGGCTTAGAGCCCCAGCATTTT
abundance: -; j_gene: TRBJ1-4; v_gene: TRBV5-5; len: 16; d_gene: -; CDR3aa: CASSPPSPGANEKLFF; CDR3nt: TGTGCCAGCAGCCCGCCTTCCCCGGGGGCTAATGAAAAACTGTTTTTT
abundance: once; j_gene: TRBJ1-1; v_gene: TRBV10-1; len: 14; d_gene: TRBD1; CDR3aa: CASSEYRQGAEAFF; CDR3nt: TGCGCCAGCAGTGAGTACCGACAGGGGGCTGAAGCTTTCTTT
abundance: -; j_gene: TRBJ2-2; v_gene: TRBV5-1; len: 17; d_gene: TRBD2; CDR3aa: CASSLTTSGSSKLDLFF; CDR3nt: TGCGCCAGCAGCTTGACGACTAGCGGGTCATCAAAACTTGATCTGTTTTTT
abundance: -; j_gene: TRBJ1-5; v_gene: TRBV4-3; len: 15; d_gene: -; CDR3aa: CASSQGPAGNQPQHF; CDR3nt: TGCGCCAGCAGCCAAGGGCCCGCTGGCAATCAGCCCCAGCATTTT
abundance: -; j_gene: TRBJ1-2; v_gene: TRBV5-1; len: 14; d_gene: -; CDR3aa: CASSLAGDAGGYTF; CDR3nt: TGCGCCAGCAGCTTGGCCGGGGACGCGGGAGGCTACACCTTC
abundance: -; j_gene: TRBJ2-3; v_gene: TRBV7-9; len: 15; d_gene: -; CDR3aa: CASSRGTGSVDTQYF; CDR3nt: TGTGCCAGCAGCCGAGGGACTGGATCAGTTGATACGCAGTATTTT
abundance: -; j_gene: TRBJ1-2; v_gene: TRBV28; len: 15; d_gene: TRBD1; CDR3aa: CASRSTGGADYGYTF; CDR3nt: TGTGCCAGCAGGTCCACAGGGGGCGCAGACTATGGCTACACCTTC
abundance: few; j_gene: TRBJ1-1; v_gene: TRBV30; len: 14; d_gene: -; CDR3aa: CAWSLRNGNTEAFF; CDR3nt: TGTGCCTGGAGTTTACGGAACGGGAACACTGAAGCTTTCTTT
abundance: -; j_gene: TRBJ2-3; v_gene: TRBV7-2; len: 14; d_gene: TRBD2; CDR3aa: CASSLFTSGTTQYF; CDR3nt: TGTGCCAGCAGCTTATTCACTAGCGGGACTACGCAGTATTTT
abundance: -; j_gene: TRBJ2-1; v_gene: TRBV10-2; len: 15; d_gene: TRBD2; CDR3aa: CASSLAGVSYNEQFF; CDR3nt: TGCGCCAGCAGCTTAGCGGGAGTGTCCTACAATGAGCAGTTCTTC
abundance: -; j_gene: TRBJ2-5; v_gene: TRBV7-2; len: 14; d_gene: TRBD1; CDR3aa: CASSRQGAGETQYF; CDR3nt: TGTGCCAGCAGCCGTCAGGGGGCAGGGGAGACCCAGTACTTC
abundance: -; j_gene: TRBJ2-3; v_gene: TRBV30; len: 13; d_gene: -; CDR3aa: CAWSVGVRDTQYF; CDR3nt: TGTGCCTGGAGTGTAGGGGTACGGGATACGCAGTATTTT
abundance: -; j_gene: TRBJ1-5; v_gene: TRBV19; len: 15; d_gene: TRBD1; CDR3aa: CASSTYGQGNQPQHF; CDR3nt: TGTGCCAGTAGTACCTACGGACAGGGCAATCAGCCCCAGCATTTT
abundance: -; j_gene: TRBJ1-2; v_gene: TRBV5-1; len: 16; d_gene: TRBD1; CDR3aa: CASRRSGTGLNYGYTF; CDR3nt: TGCGCCAGCAGGCGCTCCGGGACAGGGTTGAACTATGGCTACACCTTC
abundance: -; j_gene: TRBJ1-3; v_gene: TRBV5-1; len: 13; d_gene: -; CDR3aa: CASSYGQGNTIYF; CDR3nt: TGCGCCAGCAGTTACGGACAGGGAAACACCATATATTTT
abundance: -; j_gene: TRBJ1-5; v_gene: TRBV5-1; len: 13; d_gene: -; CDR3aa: CASSYDGNQPQHF; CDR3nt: TGCGCCAGCAGCTACGACGGGAATCAGCCCCAGCATTTT
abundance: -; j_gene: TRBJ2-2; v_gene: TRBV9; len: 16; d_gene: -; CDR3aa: CASSVEGSTRTGELFF; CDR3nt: TGTGCCAGCAGCGTAGAGGGCAGCACGAGGACCGGGGAGCTGTTTTTT
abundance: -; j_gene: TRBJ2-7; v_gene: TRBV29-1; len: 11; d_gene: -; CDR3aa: CSVVSEYEQYF; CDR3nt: TGCAGCGTTGTGTCTGAGTACGAGCAGTACTTC
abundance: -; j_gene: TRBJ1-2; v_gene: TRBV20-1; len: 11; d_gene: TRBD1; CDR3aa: CSAGDSYGYTF; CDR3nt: TGCAGTGCAGGGGACAGCTATGGCTACACCTTC
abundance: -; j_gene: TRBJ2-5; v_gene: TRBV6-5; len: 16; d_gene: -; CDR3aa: CASSYSLGLIQETQYF; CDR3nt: TGTGCCAGCAGTTACTCCCTCGGCCTGATCCAAGAGACCCAGTACTTC
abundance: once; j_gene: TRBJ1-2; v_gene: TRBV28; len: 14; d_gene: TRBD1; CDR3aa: CASSWGQGANGYTF; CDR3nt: TGTGCCAGCAGCTGGGGACAGGGGGCGAATGGCTACACCTTC
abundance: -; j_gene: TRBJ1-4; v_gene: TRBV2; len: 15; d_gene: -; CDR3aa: CASRPTGATNEKLFF; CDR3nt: TGTGCCAGCAGGCCTACAGGCGCAACTAATGAAAAACTGTTTTTT
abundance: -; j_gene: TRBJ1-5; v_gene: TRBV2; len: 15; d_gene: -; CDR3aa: CASSELWGTNQPQHF; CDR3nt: TGTGCCAGCAGTGAATTATGGGGTACCAATCAGCCCCAGCATTTT
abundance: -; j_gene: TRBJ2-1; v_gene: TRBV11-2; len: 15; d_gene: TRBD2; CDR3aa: CASSSSALAGAGQFF; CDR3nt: TGTGCCAGCAGCTCCTCGGCCCTAGCGGGAGCGGGGCAGTTCTTC
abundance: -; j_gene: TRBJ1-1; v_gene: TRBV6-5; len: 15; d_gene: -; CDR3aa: CASTMLQSPNTEAFF; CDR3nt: TGTGCCAGCACCATGTTACAGAGCCCTAACACTGAAGCTTTCTTT
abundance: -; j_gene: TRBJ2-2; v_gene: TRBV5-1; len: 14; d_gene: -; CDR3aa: CASSLTSNTGELFF; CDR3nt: TGCGCCAGCAGCTTGACCTCGAACACCGGGGAGCTGTTTTTT
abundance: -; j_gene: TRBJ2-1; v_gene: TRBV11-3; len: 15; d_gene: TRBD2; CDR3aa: CASSLTSGGMGEQFF; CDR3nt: TGTGCCAGCAGCCTGACTAGCGGGGGGATGGGGGAGCAGTTCTTC
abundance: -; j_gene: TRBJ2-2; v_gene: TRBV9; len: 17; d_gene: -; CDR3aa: CASSVEGGPGGTGELFF; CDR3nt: TGTGCCAGCAGCGTAGAAGGGGGACCGGGCGGCACCGGGGAGCTGTTTTTT
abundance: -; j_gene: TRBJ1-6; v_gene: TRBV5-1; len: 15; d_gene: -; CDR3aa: CASSLDAGARSPLHF; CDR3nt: TGCGCCAGCAGCTTGGACGCGGGGGCAAGGTCACCCCTCCACTTT
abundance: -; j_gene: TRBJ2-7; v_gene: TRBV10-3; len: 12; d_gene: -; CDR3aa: CAISSGSYEQYF; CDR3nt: TGTGCCATCAGTTCCGGGTCCTACGAGCAGTACTTC
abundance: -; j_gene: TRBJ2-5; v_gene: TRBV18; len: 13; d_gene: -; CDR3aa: CASSPPVGETQYF; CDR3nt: TGTGCCAGCTCACCACCAGTGGGAGAGACCCAGTACTTC
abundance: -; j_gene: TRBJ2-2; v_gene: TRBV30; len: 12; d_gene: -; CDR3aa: CAWTSNTGELFF; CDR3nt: TGTGCCTGGACATCGAACACCGGGGAGCTGTTTTTT
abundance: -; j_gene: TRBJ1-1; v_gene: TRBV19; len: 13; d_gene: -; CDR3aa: CASRWRMNTEAFF; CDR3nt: TGTGCCAGTCGTTGGCGAATGAACACTGAAGCTTTCTTT
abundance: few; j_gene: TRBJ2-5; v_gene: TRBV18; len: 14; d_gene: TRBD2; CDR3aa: CASSPKAGKETQYF; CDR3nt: TGTGCCAGCTCACCAAAAGCGGGAAAAGAGACCCAGTACTTC
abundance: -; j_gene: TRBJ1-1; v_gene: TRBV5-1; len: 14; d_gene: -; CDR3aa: CASSPPQLNTEAFF; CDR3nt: TGCGCCAGCAGCCCGCCACAGTTAAACACTGAAGCTTTCTTT
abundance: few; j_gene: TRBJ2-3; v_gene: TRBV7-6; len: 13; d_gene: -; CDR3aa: CASSFDAGDTQYF; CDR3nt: TGTGCCAGCAGCTTCGACGCGGGTGATACGCAGTATTTT
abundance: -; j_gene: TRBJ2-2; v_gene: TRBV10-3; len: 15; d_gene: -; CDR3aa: CAISESRGNTGELFF; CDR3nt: TGTGCCATCAGTGAGTCGCGGGGGAACACCGGGGAGCTGTTTTTT
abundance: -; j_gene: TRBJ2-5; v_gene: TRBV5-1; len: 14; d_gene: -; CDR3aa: CASSRGGLQETQYF; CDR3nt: TGCGCCAGCAGCAGGGGGGGTCTCCAAGAGACCCAGTACTTC
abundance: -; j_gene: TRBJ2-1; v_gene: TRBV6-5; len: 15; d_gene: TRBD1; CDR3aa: CASSRTGGGRDEQFF; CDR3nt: TGTGCCAGCAGTAGGACAGGGGGCGGCAGGGATGAGCAGTTCTTC
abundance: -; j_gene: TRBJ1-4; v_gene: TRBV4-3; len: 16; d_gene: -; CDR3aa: CASSQDRQGLMEKLFF; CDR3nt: TGCGCCAGCAGCCAAGATCGCCAGGGTCTGATGGAAAAACTGTTTTTT
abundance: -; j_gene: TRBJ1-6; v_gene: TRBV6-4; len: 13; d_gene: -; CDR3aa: CASRAGIGSPLHF; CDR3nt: TGTGCCAGCAGGGCAGGGATCGGTTCACCCCTCCACTTT
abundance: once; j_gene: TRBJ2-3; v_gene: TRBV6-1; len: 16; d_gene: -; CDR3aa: CASSEQSPHTLDTQYF; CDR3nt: TGTGCCAGCAGTGAACAGTCTCCCCATACGTTAGATACGCAGTATTTT
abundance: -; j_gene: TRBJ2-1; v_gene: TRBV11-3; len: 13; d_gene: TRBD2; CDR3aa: CASSFSGGLEQFF; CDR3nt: TGTGCCAGCAGCTTCAGCGGGGGGCTTGAGCAGTTCTTC
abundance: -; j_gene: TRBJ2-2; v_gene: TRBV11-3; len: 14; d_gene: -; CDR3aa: CASSLVRGAGELFF; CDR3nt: TGTGCCAGCAGCTTGGTCAGGGGGGCCGGGGAGCTGTTTTTT
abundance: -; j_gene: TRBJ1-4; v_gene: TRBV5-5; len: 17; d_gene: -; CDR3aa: CASSLDPGYQTNEKLFF; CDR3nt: TGTGCCAGCAGCTTGGACCCAGGATATCAAACTAATGAAAAACTGTTTTTT
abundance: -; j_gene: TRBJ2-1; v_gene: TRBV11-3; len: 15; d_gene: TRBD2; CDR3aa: CASSLGTSGSDEQFF; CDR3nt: TGTGCCAGCAGCCTCGGGACTAGCGGGAGTGATGAGCAGTTCTTC
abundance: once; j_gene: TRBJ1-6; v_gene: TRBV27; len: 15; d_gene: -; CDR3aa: CASSQTGTVNSPLHF; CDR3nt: TGTGCCAGCAGCCAGACCGGGACGGTAAATTCACCCCTCCACTTT
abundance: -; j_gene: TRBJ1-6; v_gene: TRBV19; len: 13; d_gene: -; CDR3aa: CASSRRDFSPLHF; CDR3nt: TGTGCCAGTAGTAGGAGGGACTTCTCACCCCTCCACTTT
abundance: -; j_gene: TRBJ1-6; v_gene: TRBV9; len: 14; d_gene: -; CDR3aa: CASSSAGLHSPLHF; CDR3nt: TGTGCCAGCAGCTCAGCCGGGCTACATTCACCCCTCCACTTT
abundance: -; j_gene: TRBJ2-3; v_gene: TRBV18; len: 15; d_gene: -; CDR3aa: CASSPGGGSTDTQYF; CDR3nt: TGTGCCAGCTCACCTGGGGGAGGAAGCACAGATACGCAGTATTTT
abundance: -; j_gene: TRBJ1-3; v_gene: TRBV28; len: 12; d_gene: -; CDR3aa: CASITSGNTIYF; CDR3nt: TGTGCCAGCATAACCTCTGGAAACACCATATATTTT
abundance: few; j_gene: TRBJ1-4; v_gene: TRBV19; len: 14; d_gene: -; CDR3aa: CASSTGWGNEKLFF; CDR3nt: TGTGCCAGTAGCACAGGGTGGGGTAATGAAAAACTGTTTTTT
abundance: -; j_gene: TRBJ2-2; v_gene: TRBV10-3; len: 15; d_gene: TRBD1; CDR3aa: CAISPGTANTGELFF; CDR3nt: TGTGCCATCAGTCCCGGGACAGCGAACACCGGGGAGCTGTTTTTT
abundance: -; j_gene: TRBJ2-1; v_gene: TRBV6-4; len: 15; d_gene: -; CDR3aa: CASSAGVGSYNEQFF; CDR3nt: TGTGCCAGCAGTGCCGGGGTGGGCTCCTACAATGAGCAGTTCTTC
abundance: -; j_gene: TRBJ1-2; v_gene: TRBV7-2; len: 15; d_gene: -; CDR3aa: CASSGPLATTSGYTF; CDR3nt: TGTGCCAGCAGCGGACCCCTAGCTACTACCTCTGGCTACACCTTC
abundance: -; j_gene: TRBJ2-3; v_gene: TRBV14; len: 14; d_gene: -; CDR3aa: CASSPRQVGDTQYF; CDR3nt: TGTGCCAGCAGCCCTAGGCAGGTAGGGGATACGCAGTATTTT